This T cell receptor (beta chain) comes out of a study of early T cells in non-severe SARS-CoV-2 infection. Background on the study: Alpha and beta chains were unpaired, from unsorted whole-blood bulk RNA.

This CDR3 region has 18 residues. Germline V gene data show CDR1 as DFQATT and CDR2 as SNEGSKA (reference sequence). V shed 0 bases and J shed 1 base, with 21 bases lying between them. Individually, cDNA molecules had unique molecular identifiers attached to them. TCRdb re-derived calls from the 5' RACE reads in MiXCR, one entry per CDR3 protein. Of roughly 68,000 distinct CDR3 sequences detected, 4% to 5.5% appear once; the ten largest clones hold around 5.2%. The table lists this clonotype with many counts. Specimen: whole blood. The sequence was collected from an adult who was a healthcare worker with PCR-confirmed SARS-CoV-2 infection or an uninfected control (not recorded which). This chain links TRBV20-1 with TRBJ1-1, with D perhaps matching TRBD1 (5 bases). CDR3 nucleotides: TGCAGTGCTAGAGATCCTTCGGCAGGGACTTATAAGAACACTGAAGCTTTCTTT. Its translation: CSARDPSAGTYKNTEAFF.